This section outlines one T cell receptor (beta chain) sequence together with its context. What antigen it recognizes has not been identified. No clone much larger than this one lies a single base away; base qualities are absent. Participants in the prospective study were enrolled through a virtual design, were aged about 18 to 100 years, and lived in roughly 25 United States geographic areas. In the prospective study, participants were assigned to cohorts based on the clinical history participants reported in a screening survey and a study questionnaire. ImmuneRACE Cohort 3 recovered participants were defined by two consecutive negative NP/OP PCR tests, healthcare professional clearance, or symptom resolution. Each participant in the prospective study had whole blood, serum and a nasopharyngeal or oropharyngeal swab collected by mobile phlebotomists. Prospective study participants could optionally give additional blood draws and questionnaires over an approximately two-month period. Before DNA extraction, blood samples from the prospective study were shipped at room temperature or frozen.

The data were taken from a study of blood T cell repertoires in COVID-19 (dated by TCRdb to the early 2020s). With regard to the full study: Collaborator samples came from the United States, Italy and Spain and covered acute and convalescent phases of COVID-19. The material from the prospective study consisted of cDNA or gDNA derived from T cells, B-cell-depleted T cells, or PBMCs. Subjects who had been exposed to COVID-19, were actively infected with it, or had recovered from it provided the deeply sampled blood TCRbeta repertoires that made up the dataset. The repertoires were made available in a free public database intended to serve as a resource for research on the immune response to SARS-CoV-2. The samples were drawn from two sources: the first 160 participants of the ongoing ImmuneRACE study, and 1,000 to 1,500 subjects contributed by 6 global collaborators. Sample metadata almost always included a de-identified subject ID, COVID-19 status, age in years and sex. Where available, HLA class I and class II types were taken from metadata supplied by the sample provider and were not determined by assay-based typing.

The research as a whole found: How much clinical and demographic metadata was included differed by source and by participant, and the metadata was provided uncurated.

The immunoSEQ Assay, a bias-controlled multiplex PCR, was used to amplify TCRbeta CDR3 regions from genomic DNA. The original methods were these. Nucleated cell counts per sample were estimated from amplification of reference gene primers within the assay. To quantify the absolute abundance of each unique TCRbeta CDR3 rearrangement, sequence reads were collapsed and filtered. For each sample, productive Simpson clonality was calculated as the square root of Simpson's diversity index across productive rearrangements. Drawn from immuneACCESS, this table holds only the in-frame rearrangements with V and J called that TCRdb kept. Clones are partly lost; checked studies trace under half to an unresolved V gene and leave the rest unexplained. D and trimming were read from the DNA, whereas the V and J calls and clone size are those reported in that table. The sample table records fewer than 450,000 clones; 80% to 95% of these occur just once. The top ten clonotypes cover 0.6% to 0.7% of the sample.

From V the trimming removes 1 base and from J it removes 3 bases, while the gene matches leave 2 bases of the junction unaccounted for. The CDR3, cysteine through phenylalanine, is 14 amino acids long. Just CDR3 DNA is preserved here, 42 bases in frame from base 1. CDR1 and CDR2, looked up from the germline V gene, are SQVTM and ANQGSEA. The TCR originated in a man younger than 35 who had recovered from COVID-19. The specimen sequenced was PBMCs or T cells enriched from blood (not recorded which). This sequence uses TRBV29-1 and TRBJ1-2; 10 central bases correspond to TRBD1. The CDR3 in this case is CSVEAGTGDYGYTF. The DNA sequence is as follows: TGCAGCGTTGAAGCAGGGACAGGGGACTATGGCTACACCTTC.